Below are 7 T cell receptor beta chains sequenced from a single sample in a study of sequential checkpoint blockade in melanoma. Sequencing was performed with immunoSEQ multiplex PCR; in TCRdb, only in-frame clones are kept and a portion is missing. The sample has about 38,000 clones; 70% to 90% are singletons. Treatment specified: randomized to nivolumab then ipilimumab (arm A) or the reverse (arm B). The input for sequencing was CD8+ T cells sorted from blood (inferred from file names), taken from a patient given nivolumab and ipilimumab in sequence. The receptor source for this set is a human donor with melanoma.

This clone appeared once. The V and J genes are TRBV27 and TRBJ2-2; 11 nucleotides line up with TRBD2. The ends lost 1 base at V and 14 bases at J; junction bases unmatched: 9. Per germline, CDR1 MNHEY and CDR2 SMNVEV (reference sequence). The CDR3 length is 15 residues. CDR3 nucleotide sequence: TGTGCCAGCAGTTTATTCGGTAGCGGGAGGGCGTATCTGTTTTTT. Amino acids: CASSLFGSGRAYLFF.

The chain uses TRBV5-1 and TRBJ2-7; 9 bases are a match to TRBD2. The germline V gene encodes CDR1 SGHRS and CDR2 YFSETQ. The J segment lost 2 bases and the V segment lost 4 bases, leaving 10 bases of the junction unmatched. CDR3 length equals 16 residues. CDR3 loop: CASSPGPGLAAYEQYF. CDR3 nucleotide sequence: TGCGCCAGCAGCCCGGGCCCGGGACTAGCCGCCTACGAGCAGTACTTC. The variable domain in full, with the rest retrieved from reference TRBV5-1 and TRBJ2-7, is KAGVTQTPRYLIKTRGQQVTLSCSPISGHRSVSWYQQTPGQGLQFLFEYFSETQRNKGNFPGRFSGRQFSNSRSEMNVSTLELGDSALYLCASSPGPGLAAYEQYFGPGTRLTVT.

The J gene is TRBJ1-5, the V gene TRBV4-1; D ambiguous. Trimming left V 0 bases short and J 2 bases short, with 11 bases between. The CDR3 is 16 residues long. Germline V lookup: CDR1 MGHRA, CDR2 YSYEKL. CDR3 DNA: TGCGCCAGCAGCCAAGAGGGGAGGGAGGGCAATCAGCCCCAGCATTTT. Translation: CASSQEGREGNQPQHF.

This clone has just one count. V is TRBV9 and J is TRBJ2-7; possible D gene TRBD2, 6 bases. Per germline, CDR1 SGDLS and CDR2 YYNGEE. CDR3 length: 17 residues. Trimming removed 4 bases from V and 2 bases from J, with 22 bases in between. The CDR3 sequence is CASSSSPGTELPYEQYF. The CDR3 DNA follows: TGTGCCAGCAGCTCGAGCCCAGGGACTGAGCTCCCCTACGAGCAGTACTTC. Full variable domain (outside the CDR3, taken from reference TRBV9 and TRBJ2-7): DSGVTQTPKHLITATGQRVTLRCSPRSGDLSVYWYQQSLDQGLQFLIQYYNGEERAKGNILERFSAQQFPDLHSELNLSSLELGDSALYFCASSSSPGTELPYEQYFGPGTRLTVT.

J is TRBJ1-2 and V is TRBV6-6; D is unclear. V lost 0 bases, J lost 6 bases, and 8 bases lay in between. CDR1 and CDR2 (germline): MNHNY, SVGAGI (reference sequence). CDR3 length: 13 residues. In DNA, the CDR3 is TGTGCCAGCAGTTACTCGACGGGAAATGGCTACACCTTC. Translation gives CASSYSTGNGYTF.

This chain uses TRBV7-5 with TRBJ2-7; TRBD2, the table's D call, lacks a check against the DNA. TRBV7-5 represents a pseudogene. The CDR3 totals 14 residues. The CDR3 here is CARSPRLAGAEQYV. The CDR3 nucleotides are TGTGCCAGAAGCCCACGACTAGCGGGAGCCGAGCAGTACGTC.

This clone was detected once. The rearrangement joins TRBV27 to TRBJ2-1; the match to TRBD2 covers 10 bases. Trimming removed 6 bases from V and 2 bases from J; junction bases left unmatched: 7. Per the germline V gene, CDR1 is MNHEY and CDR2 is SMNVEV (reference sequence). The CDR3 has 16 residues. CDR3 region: CASSLAGLATYNEQFF. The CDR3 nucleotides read TGTGCCAGCAGCCTGGCGGGACTAGCGACCTACAATGAGCAGTTCTTC.